The source of this T cell receptor beta chain is a study of cytomegalovirus exposure and HLA in healthy donors. Whole-study context: HLA-typed donors contributed around 85 million unique TCRs, which were held in an early data release.

A word on this clone: What it binds is unknown.

Study-level findings and limits: A few CMV-associated chains proved CMV antigen-specific in vitro. Owing to their indistinguishability, certain V segments, notably TRBV6-2 and TRBV6-3, were excluded.

Germline V gene lookup returns CDR1 PRHDT and CDR2 FYEKMQ (reference sequence). After removal of 5 bases from V and 4 bases from J, the junction contained 9 bases not matched to a gene. The CDR3 is 15 amino acids. In the PCR, 60 Vbeta and 13 Jbeta primers were used. This table comes from immunoSEQ multiplex PCR, and its TCRdb copy is limited to in-frame clones, with some not included. The sample has approximately 190,000 clones; roughly 80% are singletons. The gene calls are TRBV13 and TRBJ2-7; 9 bases are shared with TRBD1. This sequence originates from a man aged 35 to 55 in good health and CMV-seropositive. Sequencing was done on a sample of PBMCs. The DNA for the CDR3 is TGTGCCAGCAGCCCCGCCGGGACAGGGAGGTACGAGCAGTACTTC. This encodes CASSPAGTGRYEQYF.